The T cell receptor beta chain under discussion was sequenced for a study of cytomegalovirus exposure and HLA in healthy donors (dated by TCRdb to about 2017). For the study in its entirety: According to an earlier analysis of several hundred of the donors, 150 million to 200 million T cells yielded 100 million or so unique TCR beta sequences and approximately 280 Gb of sequence data. Typing coverage varied by locus: 629-630 donors for A, B, C, DRB1 and DQB1; roughly 510 for DQA1; nearly 610 for DPA1; roughly 450 for DPB1. Every repertoire in the discovery cohort had been generated on one and the same sequencing platform. Approximately 310 gigabases of sequencing data and approximately 85 million unique TCR sequences were included in an early release covering roughly 600 HLA-typed donors. An earlier analysis of around 640 of the donors used high-throughput TCR beta sequencing to judge whether each TCR beta V gene segment behaved as functional or pseudogenic. Roughly five DR-DQ haplotypes were handled as single units for association and clustering, since linkage in the cohort was strong. The study used immunosequencing to profile the T cell repertoires of several hundred subjects and linked those repertoires to cytomegalovirus serostatus. The study combined high-throughput TCR immunosequencing, statistical association of individual TCRs with disease status, and machine learning to predict cytomegalovirus infection status. Donor age, sex, ethnicity and CMV serostatus were collected together with the repertoire data. Rather than using new phenotypic data, the later analysis identified candidate immune exposures from TCR beta sequences and from how often those sequences occurred across donors. The study aimed to test whether cataloging public T cell receptors could reveal signatures of past pathogen exposure. Across 300 to 500 genotyped donors of the cohort, an average of approximately 240,000 unique TCR beta nucleotide sequences per donor were sequenced, and approximately 17% of those sequences were non-productive. A later analysis re-examined previously published TCR beta repertoires from about 670 donors and added high-resolution HLA genotyping to investigate patterns of TCR occurrence. A separate validation cohort of 100 to 150 different subjects was used in addition to the 666-subject first cohort. HLA typing included class I and class II loci at four-digit resolution. In a later genetic analysis, genome-wide SNP genotypes for about three fifths of the roughly 670 donors were used, and that subset was treated as a discovery cohort. Of the 350 to 450 genotyped donors, approximately 80% fell in the genetic ancestry cluster associated with self-reported Caucasian donors.

What the work shows at the level of the full study, not this receptor alone: An association between a missense DCLRE1C variant and V-gene and J-gene trimming of TCR beta chains was found in a later genetic analysis and replicated in an independent cohort. In this cohort, only TCR beta chains were sequenced, and detectable features were limited by the absence of alpha or paired-chain data. Because some donors lacked HLA typing at each locus, the association tests relied only on the typed subset. A few of the identified cytomegalovirus-associated TCR beta chains were confirmed in vitro to be specific for cytomegalovirus antigens. Strong co-occurrence of HLA alleles, especially DR and DQ, made assigning TCR associations to individual alleles difficult. Because counts were too low, more than 15 rarely observed V segments, including chromosome 9 orphons, were left out of the earlier analysis of approximately 500 of the donors. A total of 150 to 200 TCR beta chains were listed by the study as associated with cytomegalovirus. A later genetic analysis reported fewer N-insertions in productive TCRs among donors in an Asian-associated ancestry cluster than the roughly 670-donor mean. Most CMV-associated TCR beta chains appeared to be HLA-restricted in a later analysis, and the HLA associations seemed to be driven largely by CMV exposure. Immune exposure information for the cohort was limited to CMV serostatus. Most TCR sequences were observed very rarely across donors, whereas some public TCRs were present in many individuals. Broadly in line with IMGT annotations, most TCR beta V segments showed up in productive rearrangements about 87% or about 30% of the time in an earlier analysis of several hundred of the donors. At a false discovery rate of 0.05, a later analysis linked roughly 17,000 TCR beta sequences to specific HLA alleles. According to a later analysis, TCR association rates differed among HLA loci, with DRB1 alleles showing the most associated TCRs and HLA-C alleles showing the fewest. Linkage disequilibrium might explain the correlated functional status among segregating V segments, but an unknown experimental factor could not be excluded. According to the authors, the approach could potentially be generalized to other disease states and immunological phenotypes. A cluster of highly shared sequence variants was judged likely to be a technical artifact of the sequencing pipeline. In a later analysis, several top co-occurrence clusters were reported to appear linked to parvovirus B19, influenza, CMV and Epstein-Barr virus. A further reported finding was that TCR beta sequences accurately predicted the HLA-A and HLA-B alleles for most subjects in the first cohort. Roughly uniform sequencing depth across donors was assumed in presence/absence analyses, although this assumption may not hold. In a later analysis, HLA-associated TCR beta chains were found to be more clonally expanded and to have lower generation probabilities than equally common non-associated chains. Some IMGT-functional V segments, including TRBV6-2 and TRBV6-3, could not be distinguished by the 87-base-pair reads and were therefore excluded. The classifier was reported to diagnose cytomegalovirus status with high specificity and sensitivity in both the original and validation cohorts.

Library preparation was by the immunoSEQ multiplex PCR assay. A mixture of 60 forward primers for TCR Vbeta segments and 13 reverse primers for TCR Jbeta segments was used in the multiplex PCR. The CDR3 region of rearranged TCR beta genes was amplified from genomic DNA by a multiplex PCR assay. The Illumina HiSeq System was used to sequence the amplified TCR beta libraries as 87-base-pair reads. As for how the authors treated the data: In a later analysis, about 80 million unique TCR beta chains were counted across the 650 to 700 repertoires, and roughly 10 million of these chains were shared by at least two donors. Raw reads were error-corrected and collapsed into unique sequences with a nearest-neighbor algorithm that merged closely related sequences to remove PCR and sequencing errors. To assign V, D and J gene segments, CDR3 sequences were aligned to IMGT reference sequences. For a sequence to be retained, at least a six-nucleotide match to both a V gene segment and a J gene segment was required. A rearrangement was called productive if the CDR3 had no stop codons and remained in frame with V and J, and every other rearrangement was called non-productive. CDR3 was defined by IMGT convention, running from the second conserved V-encoded cysteine to the conserved J-encoded phenylalanine. Sequences without an unambiguous match to a single V gene segment were excluded from the earlier analysis of about 630 of the donors. An earlier analysis of 587 of the donors called V segments functional above 56.7% productive rearrangements and segregating when the between-donor standard deviation exceeded 5%. A statistical classification framework was developed to diagnose cytomegalovirus status using the catalog of TCR beta chain sequences. In a later analysis, V and J genes were assigned by comparing TCR nucleotide sequences against IMGT/GENE-DB human TR gene sequences. In a later analysis, CDR3 sequences and most-parsimonious VDJ recombination scenarios were assigned using the TCRdist pipeline. In a later analysis, every TCR beta chain was defined by the combination of its CDR3 amino acid sequence and its V-gene family, and reads without a unique V-gene family were dropped. To address suspected cross-contamination and a sequencing artifact, a later analysis removed 550 to 750 highly shared, low-generation-probability nucleotide sequences. For each public chain, a later analysis derived a clonal expansion index from normalized ranks of inferred template counts within each repertoire. In a later analysis, generation probabilities were computed with a VDJ recombination model fitted to out-of-frame rearrangements, and the resulting probabilities were checked against IGoR. In a later analysis, TCR-TCR, TCR-HLA and TCR-CMV co-occurrence was scored with hypergeometric tests, and a repertoire-size bias correction was applied to TCR pairs. In a later analysis, false discovery rates were estimated by permuting HLA or CMV assignments 20 times. A later analysis grouped co-occurring TCRs with DBSCAN, adding TCRdist sequence similarity when clustering within HLA-allele-positive subsets. For co-occurrence clustering, repertoires with fewer than 30,000 or more than 120,000 public chains were excluded, along with roughly five repertoires with anomalous nucleotide sharing. As stored in TCRdb, this immuneACCESS dataset retains in-frame rearrangements with V and J assigned. A fraction of the clones does not appear; measured against another copy, unresolved V genes explain less than half of the discrepancy, and the remainder lacks a known reason. V, J and clone size were drawn from that table, and D and trimming were deduced from the DNA. In all, the sample holds more than 110,000 clones, and approximately 70% of those were seen once. The ten largest account for approximately 2% of the sample.

The cohort was made up of roughly 670 healthy bone marrow donors. At the time of sampling, all cohort members were nominally healthy, though unrecorded immune exposures were likely present. The donor was CMV seropositive and belonged to the group of a few hundred seropositive cohort members. A peripheral blood sample was collected from each donor, and TCR beta sequencing was performed on peripheral blood mononuclear cells. The Qiagen DNeasy Blood Extraction Kit was used to extract genomic DNA from the blood cell samples. About this clone itself: This clone's antigen is unknown. Nothing much larger sits one base from this clone, and base qualities are not available.

Sequences SGHDT (CDR1) and YYEEEE (CDR2) are obtained from the germline V gene. The germline V and J ends show losses of 4 bases and 1 base respectively, and no gene match explains 12 bases of the junction. Reading from cysteine to phenylalanine, the CDR3 counts 17 amino acids. The read is trimmed to its CDR3 DNA, 51 bases read in frame from base 1. Sequenced sample: PBMCs. The chain links TRBV5-6 with TRBJ2-3; 7 bases in between match TRBD2. This clonotype originated in a woman aged 55-69 years in good health and CMV-seropositive. The DNA reads as follows: TGTGCCAGCAGCCTTGGGAGTAGCGGGTCCCGCACAGATACGCAGTATTTT. Translated, it gives CASSLGSSGSRTDTQYF.